The entry below describes one T cell receptor (beta chain). Its antigen is not known. The data were taken from a study of shared clonotypes between healthy human individuals. Overall study: There were three CD4 naive, three CD4 memory, two CD8 naive and one CD8 memory plates per donor. Study-wide results and caveats: Incompleteness in sorted-subset sequencing, despite large depth, was shown by rarefaction.

Sequencing was performed with immunoSEQ multiplex PCR; in TCRdb, only in-frame clones are kept and a portion is missing. The sample carries about 1.5 million clones, 95% to 99% recorded once. Germline assignment: CDR1 SEHNR and CDR2 FQNEAQ (reference sequence). Germline trimming cut 0 bases from V and 4 bases from J; bases unmatched to any gene: 5. This CDR3 has 16 residues. The specimen was naive CD4+ T cells sorted from blood. The subset is: CD45RA+ positively selected. This TCR was recovered from a man aged 30 to 39 in good health. The rearrangement joins TRBV7-9 to TRBJ2-2, with 7 bases that match TRBD2. CDR3 amino acids: CASSLARRERTGELFF. The DNA of the CDR3 is TGTGCCAGCAGCTTAGCGCGGCGGGAGCGCACCGGGGAGCTGTTTTTT.